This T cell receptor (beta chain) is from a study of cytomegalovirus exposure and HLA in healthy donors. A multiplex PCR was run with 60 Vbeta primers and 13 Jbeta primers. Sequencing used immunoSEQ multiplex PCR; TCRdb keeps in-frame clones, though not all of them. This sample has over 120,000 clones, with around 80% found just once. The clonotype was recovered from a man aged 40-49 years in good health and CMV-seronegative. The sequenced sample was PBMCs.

The CDR3 nucleotides are TGTGCCAGCAGTGAACAGGGGGCCCCGAATCAGCCCCAGCATTTT. This codes for CASSEQGAPNQPQHF. The chain uses TRBV25-1 and TRBJ1-5; 8 bases fit TRBD1. Germline-derived CDR1 and CDR2 are MGHDK and SYGVNS. The CDR3 loop spans 15 amino acids. V shed 2 bases, J shed 4 bases, and the junction held 4 bases outside the gene matches.